These 9 T cell receptor beta chains were sequenced from one sample in a study of blood T cell repertoires in COVID-19. TCRdb's copy holds only in-frame clones and misses some; the assay was immunoSEQ multiplex PCR. The sample has some 210,000 clones, approximately 80% seen once; the top ten hold 20%. The sequenced sample was peripheral blood. These receptors all come from a human donor in a cohort sampled during active COVID-19.

This chain links TRBV12-3 or TRBV12-4 with TRBJ2-1; D unresolved. The CDR3 loop spans 12 amino acids. V lost 4 bases, J lost 6 bases, and 7 bases lay in between. The CDR3 DNA follows: TGTGCCAGCAGTTATTACGGCAATGAGCAGTTCTTC. Translation gives CASSYYGNEQFF.

CDR3 nucleotides: TGTGCCAGCGCCACAGCCGCGAACACCGGGGAGCTGTTTTTT. This encodes CASATAANTGELFF. This chain joins TRBV3-1 (or the pseudogene TRBV3-2) and TRBJ2-2; no firm D call. Trimming left V 8 bases short and J 0 bases short, with 10 bases between. The CDR3 is 14 amino acids. Germline V CDR1 and CDR2: LGHDT, YNNKEL (reference sequence).

This clone was recorded only once. The chain is built from TRBV20-1 and TRBJ2-1; the match to TRBD1 covers 9 bases. Germline V gene data show CDR1 as DFQATT and CDR2 as SNEGSKA (reference sequence). The CDR3 loop spans 16 amino acids. The V segment lost 3 bases and the J segment 7 bases; nucleotides outside the gene matches: 13. CDR3 loop: CSASSRTGQGWNEQFF. The CDR3, as DNA: TGCAGTGCTAGTAGCCGAACGGGACAGGGTTGGAATGAGCAGTTCTTC.

The chain employs TRBV10-2 and TRBJ2-7; 10 bases align to TRBD2. The V gene's germline CDR1 is WSHSY and CDR2 SAAADI. The CDR3 has 17 residues. V shed 3 bases, J shed 2 bases, and the junction held 10 bases outside the gene matches. CDR3 sequence (DNA): TGCGCCAGCAGTGATGTAGCGGGAGGCGGAGTCGCCTACGAGCAGTACTTC. This translates into CASSDVAGGGVAYEQYF.

This chain connects TRBV6-6 to TRBJ2-5; a possible D gene is TRBD1 (5 bases). Trimming removed 5 bases from V and 3 bases from J, with 13 bases in between. Germline CDR1 reads MNHNY; CDR2 reads SVGAGI (reference sequence). CDR3 size: 14 residues. The CDR3 DNA is TGTGCCAGCAGTCCAATGACAGTCGAAGAGACCCAGTACTTC. Its translation is CASSPMTVEETQYF.

The chain joins TRBV15 to TRBJ2-7, with 10 bases lining up with TRBD2. The CDR3 has 14 residues. The junction had 0 bases not matched to a gene; V was cut back by 0 bases and J by 4 bases. Germline loops: CDR1 LNHNV, CDR2 YYDKDF (reference sequence). CDR3 region: CATSRELAGYEQYF. The CDR3, as DNA: TGTGCCACCAGCAGAGAACTAGCGGGATACGAGCAGTACTTC. The full variable domain, rest sourced from reference TRBV15 and TRBJ2-7, is DAMVIQNPRYQVTQFGKPVTLSCSQTLNHNVMYWYQQKSSQAPKLLFHYYDKDFNNEADTPDNFQSRRPNTSFCFLDIRSPGLGDTAMYLCATSRELAGYEQYFGPGTRLTVT.

V gene TRBV19 combines with J gene TRBJ1-6; maybe TRBD1 (6 bases). V was pared by 5 bases and J by 9 bases, with 17 bases between. Germline loops: CDR1 LNHDA, CDR2 SQIVND (reference sequence). The CDR3 is made up of 15 amino acids. The CDR3 protein is CASSPQTGAASPLHF. The CDR3 nucleotides read TGTGCCAGTAGTCCACAGACAGGCGCGGCTTCACCCCTCCACTTT.

The rearrangement joins TRBV3-1 (or the pseudogene TRBV3-2) to TRBJ1-1; D possibly corresponds to TRBD1 (6 bases). This CDR3 comprises 13 residues. Trimming removed 6 bases from V and 1 base from J, with 9 bases in between. Germline lookup yields CDR1 LGHDT and CDR2 YNNKEL (reference sequence). The CDR3 sequence is CASSVTGNTEAFF. The CDR3 nucleotides are TGTGCCAGCAGTGTGACAGGGAACACTGAAGCTTTCTTT.

This clone was seen only once. The V call is TRBV21-1, the J call TRBJ2-1; the tabulated D call, TRBD2, remains unverified against the DNA. TRBV21-1 is given as a pseudogene. CDR3 size: 13 residues. The chain's CDR3 is CALQRRRRNEQFF. CDR3 DNA: TGTGCCCTACAACGGAGGCGGCGGAATGAGCAGTTCTTC.